The TCR beta chain described here comes from a study of regulatory and conventional T cells in RAG deficiency. Profiling relied on immunoSEQ multiplex PCR, and the TCRdb table lists in-frame clones only, not all of them. The sample records roughly 20,000 clones, around 90% being singletons. The sorted regulatory T cells were CD4+, CD25-high and CD127-low, with genomic DNA sequenced. Study outcomes and limitations: Omenn patients showed >85% Treg-Tconv overlap and shorter CDR3 lengths.

This clone has a handful of counts. Its antigen is unidentified. Trimming pared 2 bases from V and 1 base from J, leaving 11 bases between. The CDR3 sequence is 15 residues long. Germline V CDR1 and CDR2: SGHDN, FVKESK. The data were also submitted as part of a second study, on regulatory T cells. That report adds: Amplification used 52 TRBV primers and 13 TRBJ primers.

The source material was Tregs sorted from blood. The sequence derives from a human donor in good health. The chain recombines TRBV14 with TRBJ1-1; D might be TRBD1 (6 bases). CDR3 coding DNA: TGTGCCAGCAGCCAACCCGGACAGCCGAACACTGAAGCTTTCTTT. Translation gives CASSQPGQPNTEAFF.